Each of the 13 T cell receptor beta chains below was sequenced from the same sample in a study of PD-1 blockade in classical Hodgkin lymphoma. Some clones are missing from TCRdb's copy, which holds only in-frame ones; the method was immunoSEQ multiplex PCR. The table has 16,000 or so clones, roughly 85% seen once. Time point described: cycle 4 day 1 (C4D1), after 5 to 7 weeks of nivolumab. Brentuximab vedotin exposure varied, and every patient relapsed after autologous stem cell transplantation. The material was peripheral blood mononuclear cells (PBMCs), obtained before the fourth cycle of nivolumab. The receptors come from a human donor with classical Hodgkin lymphoma.

The chain is built from TRBV5-1 and TRBJ2-3; D is perhaps TRBD1 (5 bases). The V and J ends lost 1 base and 1 base respectively, with 10 bases between them. The CDR3 covers 15 residues. From germline, CDR1 is SGHRS and CDR2 YFSETQ. CDR3 in amino acids: CASSLQDTRTDTQYF. The CDR3 bases are TGCGCCAGCAGCTTGCAGGACACCCGCACAGATACGCAGTATTTT.

A word on this clone: This specimen includes other DNA sequences encoding the same CDR3. The chain joins TRBV7-9 to TRBJ2-3; D is uncertain. Germline-derived CDR1 and CDR2 are SEHNR and FQNEAQ (reference sequence). The CDR3 sequence is 12 residues long. Deletions cut 2 bases from V and 2 bases from J, with 2 bases between. This CDR3 is CASSLHTDTQYF. For the CDR3, the DNA is TGTGCCAGCAGCTTACACACAGATACGCAGTATTTT.

The rearrangement joins TRBV6-5 to TRBJ2-7; D remains ambiguous. Between the trimmed V and J ends, which lost 5 bases and 5 bases, there was a span of 7 bases. Germline V gene sequence: CDR1 MNHEY, CDR2 SVGAGI. This CDR3 has 11 amino acids. The CDR3 region has the DNA TGTGCCAGCAGTCTCCACAACGAGCAGTACTTC. Residues: CASSLHNEQYF.

The gene calls are TRBV20-1 and TRBJ2-5; a weak D match, TRBD1 (5 bases). There are 11 residues in the CDR3. Germline V CDR1 and CDR2: DFQATT, SNEGSKA (reference sequence). Trimming stripped 5 bases from V and 5 bases from J, with 9 bases between. The CDR3: CSAWKGETQYF. The CDR3 DNA follows: TGCAGTGCTTGGAAGGGGGAGACCCAGTACTTC.

The gene calls are TRBV7-9 and TRBJ1-2, with a weak D call TRBD1 (5 bases). Trimming took off 7 bases at V and 4 bases at J, with 19 bases between the two ends. The CDR3 extends over 15 amino acids. Per the germline V gene, CDR1 is SEHNR and CDR2 is FQNEAQ (reference sequence). The CDR3 region is CASTSLGAPVYGYTF. CDR3 bases: TGTGCCAGCACCAGCTTAGGGGCGCCGGTCTATGGCTACACCTTC.

The chain couples TRBV6-4 to TRBJ2-5; D tentatively fits TRBD1 or TRBD2 (5 bases each). From germline, CDR1 is MRHNA and CDR2 SNTAGT. V dropped 3 bases and J dropped 5 bases, with 19 bases sitting between them. This CDR3 comprises 16 residues. CDR3 bases: TGTGCCAGCAGTGAGGGGGTATTCATCAGGGTCGAGACCCAGTACTTC. This encodes CASSEGVFIRVETQYF.

The V gene is TRBV14, the J gene TRBJ2-7; D gene unclear. The CDR3 totals 11 residues. Germline V gene sequence: CDR1 SGHDN, CDR2 FVKESK. V gave up 1 base and J gave up 7 bases, with 5 bases separating them. CDR3 nucleotides: TGTGCCAGCAGCCAAGTCCAAGAGCAGTACTTC. Translating gives CASSQVQEQYF.

A few counts support this clone. The chain carries TRBV10-2 and TRBJ1-1; no reliable D call. V shed 6 bases and J shed 0 bases, with 11 bases lying between them. In germline, CDR1 is WSHSY, CDR2 SAAADI. The CDR3 length is 14 residues. The CDR3 coding sequence is TGCGCCAGCAGCTTTGACGGAATGAACACTGAAGCTTTCTTT. It translates to CASSFDGMNTEAFF.

The chain links TRBV7-9 to TRBJ1-4, with D uncertain. The CDR3 runs 12 residues. The ends were cut back, 4 bases at V and 11 bases at J, with 11 bases in the middle. The germline gives CDR1 SEHNR, CDR2 FQNEAQ (reference sequence). The CDR3 spells CASSSMTPKLFF. The CDR3 nucleotides read TGTGCCAGCAGCTCCATGACCCCGAAACTGTTTTTT.

This clone was recorded only once. The J gene is TRBJ2-7, the V gene TRBV6-5; 9 nucleotides line up with TRBD1. The CDR3 has 14 amino acids. CDR1 is MNHEY, CDR2 SVGAGI, per germline. The junction had 1 base not matched to a gene; V was cut back by 0 bases and J by 4 bases. DNA of the CDR3: TGTGCCAGCAGTTACTCGGGACAGGGTTACGAGCAGTACTTC. Amino acids: CASSYSGQGYEQYF.

The chain couples TRBV23-1 to TRBJ1-2; D unclear. TRBV23-1 is marked as an open reading frame, function uncertain. The CDR3 covers 16 residues. Trimming shortened V by 6 bases and J by 3 bases, and 20 bases separated the two germline ends. For the CDR3, the DNA is TGCGCCAGCAGACTCCACCTCTTGGCGCCTTACTATGGCTACACCTTC. Translation: CASRLHLLAPYYGYTF.

The chain is built from TRBV7-6 and TRBJ2-3; 10 nucleotides agree with TRBD2. V was pared by 3 bases and J by 1 base, with 1 base of the junction left unmatched. The CDR3 has 15 amino acids. From germline, CDR1 is SGHVS and CDR2 FNYEAQ. CDR3 nucleotides: TGTGCCAGCAGCTTCACTAGCGGGGGCACAGATACGCAGTATTTT. This translates into CASSFTSGGTDTQYF.

This clone appeared a single time. V is TRBV14 and J is TRBJ1-4; a weak D match, TRBD1 (5 bases). V lost 0 bases and J lost 6, with 17 bases in between. The CDR3 loop spans 17 amino acids. Germline V gene sequence: CDR1 SGHDN, CDR2 FVKESK. The CDR3 sequence: CASSQDRWRRGDEKLFF. Here the CDR3 DNA reads TGTGCCAGCAGCCAAGATAGGTGGCGGCGGGGGGATGAAAAACTGTTTTTT.